This T cell receptor (beta chain) comes out of a study of T cell responses to AZD1222 COVID-19 vaccine. Notes on the study in general: The donor cohort was predominantly white British with a female majority, and clonal diversity may have been underestimated.

As concerns this clone: The antigen is unknown.

Analyses pooled second doses at about 4 or about 12 weeks. This CDR3 spans 14 amino acids. Per germline, CDR1 SGHTA and CDR2 FQGNSA. V was shortened by 5 bases and J by 5 bases, with 15 bases between the two germline ends. Profiled with immunoSEQ multiplex PCR; TCRdb holds only in-frame clones, not every one. The sample contains about 110,000 clones, over 90% of which appear only once. J is TRBJ1-2 and V is TRBV7-2, with D unclear. The material was peripheral blood, obtained 28 days after the second AZD1222 dose. The sequence was obtained from an adult who received the AZD1222 COVID-19 vaccine. The CDR3 loop is CASSQTTGRYGYTF. The CDR3 region has the DNA TGTGCCAGCAGCCAAACAACCGGGAGGTATGGCTACACCTTC. Combining the CDR3 with reference TRBV7-2 and TRBJ1-2 gives the whole variable domain GAGVSQSPSNKVTEKGKDVELRCDPISGHTALYWYRQSLGQGLEFLIYFQGNSAPDKSGLPSDRFSAERTGGSVSTLTIQRTQQEDSAVYLCASSQTTGRYGYTFGSGTRLTVV.